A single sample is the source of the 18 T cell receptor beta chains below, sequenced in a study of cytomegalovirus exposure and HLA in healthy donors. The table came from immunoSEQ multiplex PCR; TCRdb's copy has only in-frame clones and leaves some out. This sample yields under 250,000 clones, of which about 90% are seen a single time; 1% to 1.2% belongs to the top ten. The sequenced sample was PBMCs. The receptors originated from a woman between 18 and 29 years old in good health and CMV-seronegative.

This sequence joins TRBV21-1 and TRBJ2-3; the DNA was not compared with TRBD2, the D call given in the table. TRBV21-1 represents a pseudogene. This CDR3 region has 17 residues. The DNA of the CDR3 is TGTGCCAGCAGCACCAATACCAAGCGGGTCCGCACAGATACGCAGTATTTT. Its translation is CASSTNTKRVRTDTQYF.

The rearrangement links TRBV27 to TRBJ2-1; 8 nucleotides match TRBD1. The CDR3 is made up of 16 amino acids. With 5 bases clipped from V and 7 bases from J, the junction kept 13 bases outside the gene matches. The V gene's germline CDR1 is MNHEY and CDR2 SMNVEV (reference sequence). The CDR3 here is CASSHIGQGLGNEQFF. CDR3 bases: TGTGCCAGCAGTCACATTGGACAGGGATTGGGGAATGAGCAGTTCTTC.

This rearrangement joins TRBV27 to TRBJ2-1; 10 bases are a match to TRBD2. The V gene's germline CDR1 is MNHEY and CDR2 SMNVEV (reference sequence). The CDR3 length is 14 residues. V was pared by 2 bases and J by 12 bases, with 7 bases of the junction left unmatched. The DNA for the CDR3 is TGTGCCAGCAGTTTAACCGGGACTAGCGAGGGGCAGTTCTTC. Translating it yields CASSLTGTSEGQFF.

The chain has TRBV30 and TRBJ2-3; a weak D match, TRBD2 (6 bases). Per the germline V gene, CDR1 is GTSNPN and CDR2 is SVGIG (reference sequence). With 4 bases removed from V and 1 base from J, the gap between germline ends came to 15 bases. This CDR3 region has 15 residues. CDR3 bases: TGTGCCTGGATACGTGAGGGGAGGCGCACAGATACGCAGTATTTT. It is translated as CAWIREGRRTDTQYF.

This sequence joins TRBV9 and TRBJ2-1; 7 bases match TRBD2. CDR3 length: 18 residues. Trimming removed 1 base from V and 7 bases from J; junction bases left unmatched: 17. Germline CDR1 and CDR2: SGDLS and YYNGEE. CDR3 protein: CASSVPAVVGGRGNEQFF. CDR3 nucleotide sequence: TGTGCCAGCAGCGTACCCGCAGTAGTTGGCGGGAGAGGAAATGAGCAGTTCTTC. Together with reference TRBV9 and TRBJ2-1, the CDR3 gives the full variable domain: DSGVTQTPKHLITATGQRVTLRCSPRSGDLSVYWYQQSLDQGLQFLIQYYNGEERAKGNILERFSAQQFPDLHSELNLSSLELGDSALYFCASSVPAVVGGRGNEQFFGPGTRLTVL.

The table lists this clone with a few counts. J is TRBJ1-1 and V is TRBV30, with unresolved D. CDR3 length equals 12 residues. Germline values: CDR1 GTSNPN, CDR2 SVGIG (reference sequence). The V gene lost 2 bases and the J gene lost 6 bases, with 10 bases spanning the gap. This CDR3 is CAWSRRVPEAFF. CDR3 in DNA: TGTGCCTGGAGTAGGAGGGTGCCTGAAGCTTTCTTT.

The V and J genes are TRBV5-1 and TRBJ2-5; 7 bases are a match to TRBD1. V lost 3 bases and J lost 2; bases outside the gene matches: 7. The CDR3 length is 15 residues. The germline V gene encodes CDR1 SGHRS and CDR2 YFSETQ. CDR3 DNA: TGCGCCAGCAGCTGGGGTTCAGGGGGACAAGAGACCCAGTACTTC. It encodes CASSWGSGGQETQYF.

CDR3 residues: CDRETGGGNTEAFF. CDR3 DNA sequence: TGTGACAGGGAGACAGGGGGGGGAAACACTGAAGCTTTCTTT. The gene calls are TRBV28 and TRBJ1-1; 9 bases match TRBD1. In germline, CDR1 is MDHEN, CDR2 SYDVKM. The CDR3 runs 14 residues. The whole variable domain, filled in from reference TRBV28 and TRBJ1-1, reads DVKVTQSSRYLVKRTGEKVFLECVQDMDHENMFWYRQDPGLGLRLIYFSYDVKMKEKGDIPEGYSVSREKKERFSLILESASTNQTSMYLCDRETGGGNTEAFFGQGTRLTVV.

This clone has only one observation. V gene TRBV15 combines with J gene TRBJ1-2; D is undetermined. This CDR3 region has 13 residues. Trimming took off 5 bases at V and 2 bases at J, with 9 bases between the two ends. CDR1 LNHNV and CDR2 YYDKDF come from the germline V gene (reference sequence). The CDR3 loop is CATSSRVNYGYTF. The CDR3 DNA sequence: TGTGCCACCAGCTCCCGAGTGAACTATGGCTACACCTTC.

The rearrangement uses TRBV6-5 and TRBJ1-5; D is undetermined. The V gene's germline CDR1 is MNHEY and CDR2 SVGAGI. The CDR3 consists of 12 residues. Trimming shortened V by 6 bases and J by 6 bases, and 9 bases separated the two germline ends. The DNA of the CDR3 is TGTGCCAGCAGCCTAAGAGGTCAGCCCCAGCATTTT. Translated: CASSLRGQPQHF.

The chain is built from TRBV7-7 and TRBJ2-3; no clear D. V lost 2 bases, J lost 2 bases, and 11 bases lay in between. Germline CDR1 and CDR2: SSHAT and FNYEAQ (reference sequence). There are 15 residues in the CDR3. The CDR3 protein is CASSLRHNPTDTQYF. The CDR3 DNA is TGTGCCAGCAGCTTAAGACACAACCCCACAGATACGCAGTATTTT.

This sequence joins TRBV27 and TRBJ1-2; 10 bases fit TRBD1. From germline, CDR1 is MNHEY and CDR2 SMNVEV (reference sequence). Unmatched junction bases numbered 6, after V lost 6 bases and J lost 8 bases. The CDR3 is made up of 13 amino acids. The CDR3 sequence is CASRETGGQGYTF. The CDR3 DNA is TGTGCCAGCAGGGAGACAGGGGGCCAGGGCTACACCTTC.

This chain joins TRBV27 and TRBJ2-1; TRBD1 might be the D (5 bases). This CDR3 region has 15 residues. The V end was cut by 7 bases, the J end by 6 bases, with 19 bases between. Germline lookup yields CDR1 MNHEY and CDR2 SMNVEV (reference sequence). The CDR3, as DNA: TGTGCCAGCACCATTTACCCCACAGGTTCCAATGAGCAGTTCTTC. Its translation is CASTIYPTGSNEQFF.

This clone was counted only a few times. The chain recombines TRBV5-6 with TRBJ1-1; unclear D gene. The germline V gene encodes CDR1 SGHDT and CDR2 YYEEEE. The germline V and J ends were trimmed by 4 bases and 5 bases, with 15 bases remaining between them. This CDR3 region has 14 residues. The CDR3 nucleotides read TGTGCCAGCAGCCCCCAGGTGTCGGAAACTGAAGCTTTCTTT. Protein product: CASSPQVSETEAFF.

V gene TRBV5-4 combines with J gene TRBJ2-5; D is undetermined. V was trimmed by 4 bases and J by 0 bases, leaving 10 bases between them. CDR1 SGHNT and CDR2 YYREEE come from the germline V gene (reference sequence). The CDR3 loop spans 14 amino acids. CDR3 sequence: CASSLYLYQETQYF. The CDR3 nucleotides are TGTGCCAGCAGCCTATACCTGTACCAAGAGACCCAGTACTTC.

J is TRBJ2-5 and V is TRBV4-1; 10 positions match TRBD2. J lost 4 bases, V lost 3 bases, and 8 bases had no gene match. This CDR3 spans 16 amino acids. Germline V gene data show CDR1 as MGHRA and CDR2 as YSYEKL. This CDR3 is CASSHIGAGGAETQYF. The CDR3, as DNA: TGCGCCAGCAGCCATATAGGAGCGGGAGGGGCAGAGACCCAGTACTTC.

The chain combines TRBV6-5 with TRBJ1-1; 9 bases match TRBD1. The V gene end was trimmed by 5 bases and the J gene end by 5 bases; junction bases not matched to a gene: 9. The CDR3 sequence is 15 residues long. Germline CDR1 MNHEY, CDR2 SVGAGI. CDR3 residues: CASSPHRGLGTEAFF. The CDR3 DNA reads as TGTGCCAGCAGTCCTCACAGGGGGCTGGGGACTGAAGCTTTCTTT.

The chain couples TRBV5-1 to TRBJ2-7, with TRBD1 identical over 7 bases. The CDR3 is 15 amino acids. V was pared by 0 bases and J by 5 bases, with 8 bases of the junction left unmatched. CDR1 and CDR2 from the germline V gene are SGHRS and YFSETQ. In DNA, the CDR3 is TGCGCCAGCAGCTTGGAGTTTTACAGGGGTCACGAGCAGTACTTC. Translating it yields CASSLEFYRGHEQYF.